This TCR beta chain comes out of a study of T cell responses to AZD1222 COVID-19 vaccine. This clone was found once. Its cognate antigen is unknown. The assay was immunoSEQ multiplex PCR, and TCRdb's table has in-frame clones only and misses some. The sample holds some 170,000 clones, approximately 90% seen once. This CDR3 is built from 13 residues. CDR1 and CDR2 (germline): LNHDA, SQIVND (reference sequence). V was shortened by 2 bases and J by 3 bases, with 8 bases between the two germline ends. Findings and limits, study-wide: Increases in Spike-specific TCR breadth and depth were seen after two AZD1222 doses. Nearly half of spike-specific TCRs reportedly target unmutated variant regions.

This receptor was taken from an adult in good health. The chain recombines TRBV19 with TRBJ2-7, with a weak D call TRBD1 (6 bases). Sequencing used peripheral blood, obtained on day 0 of AZD1222 vaccination. The CDR3 DNA is TGTGCCAGTAGTATAACAGGGAACTACGAGCAGTACTTC. Amino acids: CASSITGNYEQYF. Full variable domain (remainder filled in from reference TRBV19 and TRBJ2-7): DGGITQSPKYLFRKEGQNVTLSCEQNLNHDAMYWYRQDPGQGLRLIYYSQIVNDFQKGDIAEGYSVSREKKESFPLTVTSAQKNPTAFYLCASSITGNYEQYFGPGTRLTVT.